One sample yielded the 9 T cell receptor beta chains listed below, sequenced in a study of a mutant IDH1 vaccine in newly diagnosed glioma (dated by TCRdb to about 2021). In light of the paper, this sample's time point label describes: baseline, week 1 (first vaccination visit). Read against the paper, the sample's treatment or condition label means: pre-vaccination baseline after standard-of-care therapy. Library generation was performed with the immunoSEQ multiplex PCR assay. Sourced from immuneACCESS, this table was stored by TCRdb with only in-frame sequences that have V and J called. A share of the clones is absent; for the studies checked, an unresolved V gene accounts for under half, and the remainder has no known explanation. In all, the sample holds 15,000 to 20,000 clones, and approximately 80% of those were seen once. The top ten hold about 9.1% of the sample. The starting material was PBMCs, obtained from a glioma patient treated with radiotherapy, temozolomide or both. The source of these receptors is a man between 40 and 49 years old with glioma.

The chain has TRBV18 and TRBJ2-7, with TRBD2 matching 8 bases. CDR3 length equals 13 residues. Germline CDR1 and CDR2: KGHSH and LQKENI. CDR3 DNA sequence: TGTGCCACCTCACCCCGGGGGGGCAGTGAGCAGTACGTC. This encodes CATSPRGGSEQYV.

This clone has just a few counts. The chain has TRBV25-1 and TRBJ2-1; perhaps TRBD2 as D (5 bases). Germline V gives CDR1 MGHDK, CDR2 SYGVNS. The CDR3 spans 13 residues. The V and J ends lost 1 base and 6 bases respectively, with 7 bases between them. The CDR3 loop is CASSELRGNEQFF. In DNA, the CDR3 is TGTGCCAGCAGTGAATTACGGGGCAATGAGCAGTTCTTC.

This sequence joins TRBV11-2 and TRBJ2-5, with 13 positions matching TRBD2. Germline V gives CDR1 SGHAT, CDR2 FQNNGV. The CDR3 runs 15 residues. The ends lost 4 bases at V and 3 bases at J; junction bases unmatched: 2. This CDR3 is CASSSGTSGKETQYF. Written as DNA, the CDR3 is TGTGCCAGCAGCTCGGGGACTAGCGGGAAAGAGACCCAGTACTTC.

The CDR3 nucleotides are TGCGCCAGCAGCCCCGCAGGAGACCCTAACTATGGCTACACCTTC. It encodes CASSPAGDPNYGYTF. The chain is built from TRBV5-1 and TRBJ1-2; no definite D call. This CDR3 has 15 amino acids. V dropped 4 bases and J dropped 0 bases, with 13 bases sitting between them. Germline lookup yields CDR1 SGHRS and CDR2 YFSETQ.

The chain carries TRBV6-1 and TRBJ1-1; no firm D call. The V end was cut by 0 bases, the J end by 3 bases, with 5 bases between. Germline V gene data show CDR1 as MNHNS and CDR2 as SASEGT. The CDR3 covers 13 residues. This CDR3 is CASSEAGDTEAFF. In DNA form, the CDR3 reads TGTGCCAGCAGTGAAGCCGGGGACACTGAAGCTTTCTTT.

The chain has TRBV7-8 and TRBJ2-3; unclear D gene. The CDR3 has 18 amino acids. Germline V gives CDR1 SGHVS, CDR2 FQNEAQ. Trimming pared 5 bases from V and 0 bases from J, leaving 21 bases between. The CDR3 loop reads CASSRYGLGFTSTDTQYF. Written as DNA, the CDR3 is TGTGCCAGCAGCCGCTATGGGCTAGGGTTTACTAGCACAGATACGCAGTATTTT.

V and J are TRBV12-5 and TRBJ2-1; 7 nucleotides line up with TRBD1. Germline V gene lookup returns CDR1 LGHNT and CDR2 FRNRAP. The CDR3 has 17 amino acids. With V trimmed by 2 bases and J by 8 bases, 15 bases remained unmatched. The CDR3 sequence: CASGLLQGTKRGHEQFF. CDR3 bases: TGTGCTAGTGGTTTGTTACAGGGGACCAAACGCGGTCATGAGCAGTTCTTC.

J is TRBJ1-6 and V is TRBV19; D call uncertain. The CDR3 has 15 amino acids. Germline-derived CDR1 and CDR2 are LNHDA and SQIVND (reference sequence). Between the trimmed V and J ends, which lost 3 bases and 6 bases, there was a span of 12 bases. CDR3 residues: CASSILGGSNSPLHF. The CDR3, as DNA: TGTGCCAGTAGTATCCTCGGCGGAAGTAATTCACCCCTCCACTTT.

The V call is TRBV11-2, the J call TRBJ2-3; 8 nucleotides agree with TRBD2. The length of the CDR3 is 16 residues. The germline V gene encodes CDR1 SGHAT and CDR2 FQNNGV. Trimming took 1 base from V and 5 from J; bases not matched to a gene: 8. The CDR3 DNA sequence: TGTGCCAGCAGCTTAGTTGTGACTAGCGCCCTAGATACGCAGTATTTT. Amino acid sequence: CASSLVVTSALDTQYF.